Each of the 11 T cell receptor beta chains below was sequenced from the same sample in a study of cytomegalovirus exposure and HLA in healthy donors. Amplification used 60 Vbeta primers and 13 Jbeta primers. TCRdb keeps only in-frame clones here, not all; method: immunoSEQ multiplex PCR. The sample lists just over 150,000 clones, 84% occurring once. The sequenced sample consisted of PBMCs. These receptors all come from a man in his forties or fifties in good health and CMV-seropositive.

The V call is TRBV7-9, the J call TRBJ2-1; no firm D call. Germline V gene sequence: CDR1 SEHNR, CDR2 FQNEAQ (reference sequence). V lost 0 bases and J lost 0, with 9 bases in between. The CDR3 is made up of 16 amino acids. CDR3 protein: CASSLAGGISYNEQFF. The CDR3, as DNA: TGTGCCAGCAGCTTAGCTGGCGGCATCTCCTACAATGAGCAGTTCTTC.

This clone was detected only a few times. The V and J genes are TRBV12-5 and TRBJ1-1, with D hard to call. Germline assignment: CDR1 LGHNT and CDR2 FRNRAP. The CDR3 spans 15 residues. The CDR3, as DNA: TGTGCATCCGCTAGAGGGCCCCGGGGTGGGGCTGAAGCTTTCTTT. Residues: CASARGPRGGAEAFF.

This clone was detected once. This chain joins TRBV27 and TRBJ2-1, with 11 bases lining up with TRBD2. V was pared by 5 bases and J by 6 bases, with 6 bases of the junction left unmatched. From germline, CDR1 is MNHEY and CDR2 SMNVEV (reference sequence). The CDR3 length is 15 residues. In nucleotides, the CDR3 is TGTGCCAGCAGTGCCCGGACTAGCGGGTTCAATGAGCAGTTCTTC. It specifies CASSARTSGFNEQFF.

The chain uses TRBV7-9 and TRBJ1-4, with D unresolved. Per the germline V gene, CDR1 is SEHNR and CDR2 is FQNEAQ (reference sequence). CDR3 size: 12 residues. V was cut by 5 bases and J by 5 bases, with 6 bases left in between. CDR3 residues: CASSPLNEKLFF. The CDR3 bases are TGTGCCAGCAGCCCGTTAAATGAAAAACTGTTTTTT.

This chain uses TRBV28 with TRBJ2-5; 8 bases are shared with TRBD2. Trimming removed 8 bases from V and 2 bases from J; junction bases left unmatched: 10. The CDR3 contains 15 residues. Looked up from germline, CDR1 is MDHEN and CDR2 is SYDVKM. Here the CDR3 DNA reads TGTGCCAGCCACGGGGCTAGCGGGCCTCAAGAGACCCAGTACTTC. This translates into CASHGASGPQETQYF.

In DNA, the CDR3 is TGTGCCACCAGCAGAGAGGCCACTAGCGAAAGCACAGATACGCAGTATTTT. Encoded protein: CATSREATSESTDTQYF. V usage is TRBV15 and J usage is TRBJ2-3; 7 positions match TRBD2. V gave up 0 bases and J gave up 0 bases; unmatched junction bases: 6. Looked up from germline, CDR1 is LNHNV and CDR2 is YYDKDF (reference sequence). The CDR3 runs 17 residues.

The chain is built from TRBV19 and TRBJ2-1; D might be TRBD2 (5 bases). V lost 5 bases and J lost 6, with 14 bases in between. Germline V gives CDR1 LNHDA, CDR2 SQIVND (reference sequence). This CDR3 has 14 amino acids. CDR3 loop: CASSLTEDVNEQFF. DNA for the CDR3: TGTGCCAGTAGTCTGACGGAGGACGTCAATGAGCAGTTCTTC.

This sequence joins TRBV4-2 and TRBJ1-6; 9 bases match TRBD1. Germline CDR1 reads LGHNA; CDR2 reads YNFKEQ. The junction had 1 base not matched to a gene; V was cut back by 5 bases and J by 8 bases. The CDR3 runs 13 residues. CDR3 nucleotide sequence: TGTGCCAGCAGCTGGACAGGGGATTCACCCCTCCACTTT. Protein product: CASSWTGDSPLHF.

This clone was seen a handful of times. CDR3 sequence: CASASGGSQETQYF. DNA for the CDR3: TGCGCCAGCGCTAGCGGGGGTTCCCAAGAGACCCAGTACTTC. The chain is built from TRBV5-1 and TRBJ2-5, with 10 bases fitting TRBD2. Germline CDR1 SGHRS, CDR2 YFSETQ. The CDR3 is 14 residues long. V lost 7 bases and J lost 1; bases outside the gene matches: 4.

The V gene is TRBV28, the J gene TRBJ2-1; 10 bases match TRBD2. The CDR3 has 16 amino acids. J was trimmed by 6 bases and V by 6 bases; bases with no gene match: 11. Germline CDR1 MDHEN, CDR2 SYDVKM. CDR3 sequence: CASRKESGRASNEQFF. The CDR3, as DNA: TGTGCCAGCAGGAAGGAAAGCGGGAGGGCCTCCAATGAGCAGTTCTTC.

In DNA form, the CDR3 reads TGTGCCTGGAGTGCAACTAGCGGGATCCCCGGGGAGCTGTTTTTT. Translating gives CAWSATSGIPGELFF. The chain is built from TRBV30 and TRBJ2-2; TRBD2 matches 10 bases. The trim removed 1 base at V and 6 bases at J, leaving 5 bases unmatched. This CDR3 has 15 residues. The germline CDR1 and CDR2 sequences are GTSNPN and SVGIG (reference sequence).